This TCR beta chain was documented in a study of T cell responses to AZD1222 COVID-19 vaccine. General study findings and limits: Spike-specific TCR breadth rose after two AZD1222 doses, and depth rose as well. Dominant CD4 TCR responses targeted spike regions 160-218 and 743-854. Females made up more of the donors, who were largely white British, and clonal diversity may have come out too low.

In the case of this clone: What it binds is not known.

The CDR3 is 13 amino acids. Germline CDR1 and CDR2: MNHNS and SASEGT. The ends were cut back, 2 bases at V and 2 bases at J, with 7 bases in the middle. Clones were sequenced by immunoSEQ multiplex PCR, and TCRdb holds only the in-frame ones, with some missing. The sample lists 95,000 to 150,000 clones; 80% to 95% were seen once. This sequence originates from an adult who received the AZD1222 COVID-19 vaccine. The sequencing here drew on peripheral blood, taken 28 days after the second AZD1222 dose. The J gene is TRBJ2-7, the V gene TRBV6-1; D gene ambiguous. This CDR3 reads CASSENRAYEQYF. CDR3 sequence (DNA): TGTGCCAGCAGTGAAAATCGGGCCTACGAGCAGTACTTC.